Listed here are 19 T cell receptor beta chains from one sample, sequenced in a study of T cell responses to AZD1222 COVID-19 vaccine. Libraries were prepared by immunoSEQ multiplex PCR; TCRdb keeps only in-frame clonotypes and omits some of them. The sample contains 140,000 or so clones, approximately 86% of which appear only once. The sequencing here drew on peripheral blood, taken 28 days after the second AZD1222 dose. These receptors came from an adult who received the AZD1222 COVID-19 vaccine.

The chain combines TRBV5-1 with TRBJ2-3; TRBD1 agrees at 9 bases. J gave up 2 bases and V 3 bases, and 4 bases lay outside the gene matches. This CDR3 spans 15 amino acids. Germline-derived CDR1 and CDR2 are SGHRS and YFSETQ. Here the CDR3 DNA reads TGCGCCAGCAGCTCGACAGGGGGGGCCACAGATACGCAGTATTTT. Protein sequence: CASSSTGGATDTQYF.

The rearrangement uses TRBV5-6 and TRBJ1-2, with no clear D. The CDR3 length is 14 residues. CDR1 is SGHDT and CDR2 is YYEEEE in the germline V gene. Trimming left V 4 bases short and J 4 bases short, with 14 bases between. As DNA, the CDR3 is TGTGCCAGCAGCCCCCCTGGGCAGATCTATGGCTACACCTTC. Its translation is CASSPPGQIYGYTF.

The chain is built from TRBV12-3 or TRBV12-4 and TRBJ1-1, with TRBD1 matching over 7 bases. CDR3 size: 13 residues. V shed 6 bases and J 4 bases; nucleotides not matched to a gene: 5. The CDR3 sequence is CASRRTGPTEAFF. The CDR3 DNA follows: TGTGCCAGCAGAAGGACAGGACCCACTGAAGCTTTCTTT.

As for this clone: Other DNA sequences of this sample code for an identical CDR3. This sequence joins TRBV18 and TRBJ1-1, with 9 bases lining up with TRBD1. V gave up 4 bases and J gave up 0 bases; unmatched junction bases: 6. This CDR3 spans 16 amino acids. From germline, CDR1 is KGHSH and CDR2 LQKENI. For the CDR3, the DNA is TGTGCCAGCTCACAAGGGACAGGGATAATGAACACTGAAGCTTTCTTT. Its translation is CASSQGTGIMNTEAFF.

The gene calls are TRBV28 and TRBJ2-1, with 9 nucleotides matching TRBD1. The CDR3 totals 15 residues. From germline, CDR1 is MDHEN and CDR2 SYDVKM. V lost 8 bases to trimming and J lost 8 bases; unmatched junction nucleotides: 13. CDR3 region: CASHKPGTGSHEQFF. The CDR3 DNA follows: TGTGCCAGCCACAAACCCGGGACAGGGAGCCATGAGCAGTTCTTC. The entire variable domain, with the rest obtained from reference TRBV28 and TRBJ2-1, is as follows: DVKVTQSSRYLVKRTGEKVFLECVQDMDHENMFWYRQDPGLGLRLIYFSYDVKMKEKGDIPEGYSVSREKKERFSLILESASTNQTSMYLCASHKPGTGSHEQFFGPGTRLTVL.

This clone was found once. V is TRBV7-2 and J is TRBJ1-3; no clear D gene. V lost 4 bases to trimming and J lost 2 bases, with 6 bases between them. This CDR3 has 13 residues. Germline CDR1 reads SGHTA; CDR2 reads FQGNSA. CDR3: CASSSGPGNTIYF. As DNA, the CDR3 is TGTGCCAGCAGCTCCGGCCCTGGAAACACCATATATTTT.

As for this clone: Additional DNA sequences in this sample encode the identical CDR3. The chain carries TRBV18 and TRBJ1-5; no reliable D call. V lost 1 base and J lost 7, with 11 bases in between. This CDR3 has 14 residues. Germline V CDR1 and CDR2: KGHSH, LQKENI. The CDR3 sequence is CASSPQGGEQPQHF. The DNA of the CDR3 is TGTGCCAGCTCACCACAGGGTGGGGAACAGCCCCAGCATTTT.

The chain uses TRBV4-1 and TRBJ2-5; 15 bases align to TRBD2. The length of the CDR3 is 17 residues. Germline CDR1 reads MGHRA; CDR2 reads YSYEKL. V was clipped by 4 bases and J by 1 base; unmatched bases: 4. The chain's CDR3 is CASSRTSGRGIQETQYF. The CDR3 bases are TGCGCCAGCAGCCGGACTAGCGGGAGGGGGATCCAAGAGACCCAGTACTTC.

The rearrangement uses TRBV29-1 and TRBJ2-7, with TRBD2 matching 11 bases. The CDR3 contains 15 residues. Germline V gene sequence: CDR1 SQVTM, CDR2 ANQGSEA. V gave up 3 bases and J gave up 4 bases; unmatched junction bases: 8. The CDR3 protein is CSVEDSGRASYEQYF. The CDR3 bases are TGCAGCGTTGAGGATAGCGGGAGGGCCAGTTACGAGCAGTACTTC.

The chain joins TRBV7-2 to TRBJ2-7; tentatively, D is TRBD2 (6 bases). CDR1 is SGHTA and CDR2 is FQGNSA in the germline V gene. There are 12 residues in the CDR3. With 5 bases removed from V and 4 bases from J, the gap between germline ends came to 9 bases. This CDR3 reads CASSAGGYEQYF. The CDR3 bases are TGTGCCAGCAGCGCCGGGGGTTACGAGCAGTACTTC.

V usage is TRBV18 and J usage is TRBJ1-1, with a possible D match to TRBD1 (6 bases). CDR1 and CDR2 (germline): KGHSH, LQKENI. The CDR3 contains 16 residues. Trimming shortened V by 5 bases and J by 5 bases, and 21 bases separated the two germline ends. The CDR3 sequence is CASSSTLGGLGTEAFF. CDR3 sequence (DNA): TGTGCCAGCTCATCAACCCTCGGGGGGCTGGGGACTGAAGCTTTCTTT.

The CDR3 sequence: CASTLSLGNTIYF. CDR3 in DNA: TGCGCCAGCACCCTTTCCCTTGGAAACACCATATATTTT. The chain recombines TRBV5-1 with TRBJ1-3; no definite D call. CDR1 is SGHRS and CDR2 is YFSETQ in the germline V gene. This CDR3 has 13 residues. Between the trimmed V and J ends, which lost 6 bases and 3 bases, there was a span of 10 bases. Together with reference TRBV5-1 and TRBJ1-3, the CDR3 gives the full variable domain: KAGVTQTPRYLIKTRGQQVTLSCSPISGHRSVSWYQQTPGQGLQFLFEYFSETQRNKGNFPGRFSGRQFSNSRSEMNVSTLELGDSALYLCASTLSLGNTIYFGEGSWLTVV.

The chain recombines TRBV5-1 with TRBJ1-3; 7 nucleotides agree with TRBD1. CDR3 size: 15 residues. Germline V CDR1 and CDR2: SGHRS, YFSETQ. The junction had 9 bases not matched to a gene; V was cut back by 9 bases and J by 0 bases. The DNA of the CDR3 is TGCGCCACCTCTTGGGGGGACAGCTCTGGAAACACCATATATTTT. Translation: CATSWGDSSGNTIYF.

The V call is TRBV5-8, the J call TRBJ2-3; 10 positions match TRBD2. Germline CDR1 reads SGHTS; CDR2 reads YDEGEE. The CDR3 consists of 17 residues. Germline trimming cut 0 bases from V and 5 bases from J; bases unmatched to any gene: 9. CDR3 nucleotide sequence: TGTGCCAGCAGCTTGGAGGCCAGCGGGAGGGCCGAAGATACGCAGTATTTT. This gives the protein CASSLEASGRAEDTQYF.

V gene TRBV5-5 combines with J gene TRBJ2-7; the D is unclear. Germline CDR1 reads SGHKS; CDR2 reads YYEKEE (reference sequence). This CDR3 comprises 13 residues. The V and J ends lost 0 bases and 7 bases respectively, with 11 bases between them. The CDR3 DNA reads as TGTGCCAGCAGCTTGGCGGTCGCCGCTGAGCAGTACTTC. It specifies CASSLAVAAEQYF.

In this sample, this clone turned up once. The V and J genes are TRBV2 and TRBJ2-3, with 9 bases lining up with TRBD1. The CDR3 totals 15 residues. CDR1 is SNHLY, CDR2 FYNNEI, per germline. V dropped 5 bases and J dropped 4; count of bases not matched to a gene: 7. CDR3 in DNA: TGTGCCAGCAGTAGGGGACAGGGTGACCCAGATACGCAGTATTTT. Translating it yields CASSRGQGDPDTQYF.

The chain joins TRBV11-2 to TRBJ2-5; the D is unclear. Trimming took off 5 bases at V and 5 bases at J, with 9 bases between the two ends. There are 12 residues in the CDR3. CDR1 and CDR2 from the germline V gene are SGHAT and FQNNGV. CDR3 in DNA: TGTGCCAGCAGCCTAGTGGACGAGACCCAGTACTTC. It specifies CASSLVDETQYF.

This rearrangement joins TRBV5-8 to TRBJ1-4; D is unclear. V lost 2 bases and J lost 6, with 11 bases in between. CDR3 length: 14 residues. Per the germline V gene, CDR1 is SGHTS and CDR2 is YDEGEE. CDR3 nucleotide sequence: TGTGCCAGCAGCTTTAGGGAGGCCGATGAAAAACTGTTTTTT. This gives the protein CASSFREADEKLFF.

Only one count was recorded for this clone. This chain uses TRBV5-1 with TRBJ2-2, with D maybe TRBD2 (5 bases). Germline V lookup: CDR1 SGHRS, CDR2 YFSETQ. V was cut by 2 bases and J by 5 bases, with 7 bases left in between. The CDR3 loop spans 13 amino acids. The CDR3 DNA is TGCGCCAGCAGCTTAGAGGGAACCGGGGAGCTGTTTTTT. Protein: CASSLEGTGELFF.